The clone carrying this T cell receptor (beta chain) was detected many times. This CDR3 spans 14 amino acids. CDR1 and CDR2 (germline): SGHAT, FQNNGV. Trimming removed 6 bases at V and 7 bases at J, with 16 bases between. This sample is drawn from a study of identical twins. TCRdb reanalysed the 5' RACE reads using MiXCR and keeps one entry per CDR3 protein. The data contain approximately 280,000 distinct CDR3 sequences, roughly 8.6% of them singletons. This sample also appeared in a second study, on yellow fever vaccine responses in identical twins.

The chain is built from TRBV11-2 and TRBJ2-1, with D hard to call. The source is a woman aged 18-29 years in good health. Sequenced material: memory (CD45RO+) T cells sorted from blood. CDR3 sequence reads: CASSSLRDGNEQFF. DNA for the CDR3: TGTGCCAGCAGTTCCTTAAGGGATGGGAATGAGCAGTTCTTC.